The 32 T cell receptor beta chains below come from one sample, sequenced in a study of T cells after yellow fever vaccination. MiXCR, run by TCRdb on the 5' RACE reads, gives a single entry per CDR3 protein. The sample carries 450,000 to 550,000 distinct CDR3 sequences, just over 20% recorded once. Here the sequenced sample was PBMCs, taken less than 25 days after the first yellow fever vaccination. Receptors were obtained from a man in his late teens or twenties who received the YFV17D yellow fever vaccine.

The sample holds a few counts of this clonotype. The chain combines TRBV5-6 with TRBJ2-7, with D perhaps matching TRBD1 (5 bases). CDR3 size: 14 residues. CDR1 is SGHDT and CDR2 is YYEEEE in the germline V gene. Trimming took 4 bases from V and 0 from J, leaving 11 bases between them. CDR3 residues: CASSAPDSSYEQYV. The CDR3 DNA reads TGTGCCAGCAGCGCGCCCGACAGCTCCTACGAGCAGTACGTC.

The J gene is TRBJ2-7, the V gene TRBV7-9, with 8 bases matching TRBD2. V gave up 5 bases and J gave up 1 base; unmatched junction bases: 10. Germline CDR1 reads SEHNR; CDR2 reads FQNEAQ (reference sequence). The CDR3 is made up of 16 amino acids. The CDR3 bases are TGTGCCAGCAGCCCTAACGGGGCTAGCGGGTCCTACGAGCAGTACGTC. Its protein is CASSPNGASGSYEQYV.

The sample holds a few counts of this clonotype. V usage is TRBV7-2 and J usage is TRBJ2-3, with D hard to call. Germline V gene sequence: CDR1 SGHTA, CDR2 FQGNSA. Trimming stripped 0 bases from V and 4 bases from J, with 8 bases between. The length of the CDR3 is 14 residues. The CDR3, as DNA: TGTGCCAGCAGCTTAGCCATCCAAGCAGATACGCAGTATTTT. Amino acid sequence: CASSLAIQADTQYF.

This clonotype has a handful of counts. The chain carries TRBV4-1 and TRBJ2-1; perhaps TRBD1 as D (6 bases). Per germline, CDR1 MGHRA and CDR2 YSYEKL. The CDR3 covers 13 residues. With 5 bases removed from V and 9 bases from J, the gap between germline ends came to 14 bases. In nucleotides, the CDR3 is TGCGCCAGCAGCTACACAGGGCGGGTTGAGCAGTTCTTC. Translation: CASSYTGRVEQFF.

The V gene is TRBV5-4, the J gene TRBJ2-2; 12 bases agree with TRBD1. Germline V gene lookup returns CDR1 SGHNT and CDR2 YYREEE (reference sequence). CDR3 size: 13 residues. The ends lost 9 bases at V and 6 bases at J; junction bases unmatched: 3. CDR3 coding DNA: TGTGCCACCGGGACAGGGGGCTCCGGGGAGCTGTTTTTT. Encoded protein: CATGTGGSGELFF.

This chain connects TRBV4-3 to TRBJ2-3; TRBD1 might be the D (6 bases). The CDR3 loop spans 16 amino acids. Between the trimmed V and J ends, which lost 2 bases and 4 bases, there was a span of 16 bases. Looked up from germline, CDR1 is LGHNA and CDR2 is YSLEER. CDR3 nucleotides: TGCGCCAGCAGCCAACTAGGGGGAGTGGAGGCAGATACGCAGTATTTT. This codes for CASSQLGGVEADTQYF.

The gene calls are TRBV6-1 and TRBJ1-4; D is unresolved. CDR3 size: 16 residues. Trimming cost V 8 bases and J 0 bases, with 16 bases left between them. In germline, CDR1 is MNHNS, CDR2 SASEGT. The CDR3 DNA reads TGTGCCAGCGGAACTTCAGGCTTTGCAACTAATGAAAAACTGTTTTTT. Protein product: CASGTSGFATNEKLFF.

This clonotype was seen a handful of times. The V and J genes are TRBV12-3 or TRBV12-4 and TRBJ1-1, with 8 bases identical to TRBD1. V gave up 6 bases and J gave up 8 bases; unmatched junction bases: 5. This CDR3 has 12 residues. This chain's CDR3 is CASRPRTGEAFF. The CDR3 region has the DNA TGTGCCAGCAGACCGCGGACAGGGGAAGCTTTCTTT.

The chain uses TRBV7-2 and TRBJ2-3; D may correspond to TRBD1 or TRBD2 (5 bases each). V gave up 4 bases and J gave up 5 bases, with 13 bases separating them. The germline gives CDR1 SGHTA, CDR2 FQGNSA. CDR3 length: 14 amino acids. The CDR3 here is CASSSGPPGDTQYF. DNA for the CDR3: TGTGCCAGCAGCTCGGGACCCCCGGGAGATACGCAGTATTTT. Full variable domain (remainder filled in from reference TRBV7-2 and TRBJ2-3): GAGVSQSPSNKVTEKGKDVELRCDPISGHTALYWYRQSLGQGLEFLIYFQGNSAPDKSGLPSDRFSAERTGGSVSTLTIQRTQQEDSAVYLCASSSGPPGDTQYFGPGTRLTVL.

The chain is built from TRBV28 and TRBJ1-1; 7 bases are shared with TRBD1. The CDR3 is made up of 16 amino acids. CDR1 MDHEN and CDR2 SYDVKM come from the germline V gene. V lost 5 bases, J lost 1 base, and 10 bases stayed unmatched. As DNA, the CDR3 is TGTGCCAGCAGTCCCCCCCCCGGGACAGCGAACACTGAAGCTTTCTTT. Its protein product is CASSPPPGTANTEAFF.

This clonotype turned up a few times. This chain uses TRBV6-2 or TRBV6-3 with TRBJ2-1, with 8 bases fitting TRBD1. CDR3 length equals 13 residues. The V and J ends lost 5 bases and 8 bases, in that order; junction bases with no gene match: 5. Germline CDR1 and CDR2: MNHEY and SVGEGT. CDR3 DNA: TGTGCCAGCAGTCCCCGACAGGGGCATGAGCAGTTCTTC. Its translation: CASSPRQGHEQFF.

Written as DNA, the CDR3 is TGTGCCAGCAGCTTAGCAGCTAGCGGGGGGCACGATTCCTACGAGCAGTACTTC. Amino acid sequence: CASSLAASGGHDSYEQYF. The chain employs TRBV7-8 and TRBJ2-7; TRBD2 agrees at 11 bases. The germline V gene has CDR1 SGHVS and CDR2 FQNEAQ. This CDR3 region has 18 residues. V lost 0 bases, J lost 1 base, and 8 bases stayed unmatched.

In its sample, this clonotype was seen a few times. CDR3 sequence reads: CASSQDTASGGDTQYF. DNA of the CDR3: TGCGCCAGCAGCCAAGATACGGCTAGCGGGGGAGATACGCAGTATTTT. The rearrangement joins TRBV4-1 to TRBJ2-3; 10 bases line up with TRBD2. CDR3 size: 16 residues. Germline lookup yields CDR1 MGHRA and CDR2 YSYEKL. With 0 bases clipped from V and 5 bases from J, the junction kept 5 bases outside the gene matches.

This clonotype was counted only a few times. The chain is built from TRBV28 and TRBJ2-2; no clear D. The germline V gene has CDR1 MDHEN and CDR2 SYDVKM. V gave up 5 bases and J gave up 0 bases, with 22 bases separating them. The CDR3 contains 19 residues. CDR3 bases: TGTGCCAGCAGTCTCCGGGTGAGGAGTCTGCATACGAACACCGGGGAGCTGTTTTTT. It specifies CASSLRVRSLHTNTGELFF.

V and J are TRBV3-1 and TRBJ2-3; possible D gene TRBD1, 6 bases. V lost 2 bases and J 2 bases, leaving 14 bases between the germline ends. Germline CDR1 reads LGHDT; CDR2 reads YNNKEL (reference sequence). This CDR3 region has 16 residues. CDR3 amino acids: CASSQRGSRATDTQYF. The CDR3 DNA sequence: TGTGCCAGCAGCCAAAGGGGGTCGCGGGCCACAGATACGCAGTATTTT.

This chain uses TRBV5-1 with TRBJ2-5; 12 bases map to TRBD2. V shed 4 bases, J shed 4 bases, and the junction held 8 bases outside the gene matches. This CDR3 region has 16 residues. The germline V gene encodes CDR1 SGHRS and CDR2 YFSETQ. The CDR3 nucleotides read TGCGCCAGCAGCGGAGCTAGCGGGGGGGCCCCAGAGACCCAGTACTTC. It codes for CASSGASGGAPETQYF.

This clonotype has more than one count but fewer than ten. The chain uses TRBV18 and TRBJ2-7, with TRBD1 identical over 9 bases. There are 15 residues in the CDR3. CDR1 and CDR2 (germline): KGHSH, LQKENI. The junction had 6 bases not matched to a gene; V was cut back by 2 bases and J by 4 bases. As DNA, the CDR3 is TGTGCCAGCTCACCAGAGGACAGGGGCTCGTACGAGCAGTACTTC. Translated: CASSPEDRGSYEQYF. Full variable domain (outside the CDR3, taken from reference TRBV18 and TRBJ2-7): NAGVMQNPRHLVRRRGQEARLRCSPMKGHSHVYWYRQLPEEGLKFMVYLQKENIIDESGMPKERFSAEFPKEGPSILRIQQVVRGDSAAYFCASSPEDRGSYEQYFGPGTRLTVT.

The V and J genes are TRBV14 and TRBJ1-6; D might be TRBD1 (5 bases). Germline CDR1 is SGHDN and CDR2 is FVKESK. Trimming cost V 4 bases and J 3 bases, with 10 bases left between them. The CDR3 runs to 15 residues. Here the CDR3 reads CASSLRGIYNSPLHF. CDR3 in DNA: TGTGCCAGCAGCCTAAGGGGCATCTATAATTCACCCCTCCACTTT.

The chain couples TRBV20-1 to TRBJ1-1, with TRBD1 as a possible D gene (5 bases). Germline lookup yields CDR1 DFQATT and CDR2 SNEGSKA (reference sequence). This CDR3 is 15 amino acids long. V was cut by 3 bases and J by 5 bases, with 19 bases left in between. The CDR3 DNA is TGCAGTGCTAGCGGGCGACGGGGCTTTAGGACTGAAGCTTTCTTT. Translated: CSASGRRGFRTEAFF.

This clonotype was picked up a small number of times. The J gene is TRBJ2-6, the V gene TRBV27; D remains unclear. The germline gives CDR1 MNHEY, CDR2 SMNVEV (reference sequence). The length of the CDR3 is 15 residues. Trimming left V 5 bases short and J 0 bases short, with 8 bases between. The CDR3 loop reads CASSPPYSGANVLTF. The CDR3, as DNA: TGTGCCAGCAGTCCGCCTTACTCTGGGGCCAACGTCCTGACTTTC.

The chain uses TRBV24-1 and TRBJ2-5; D may be TRBD1 or TRBD2 (7 bases each). CDR3 length equals 16 residues. Germline CDR1 and CDR2: KGHDR and SFDVKD. V was shortened by 5 bases and J by 4 bases, with 19 bases between the two germline ends. CDR3 region: CATSAQGGAGRETQYF. CDR3 in DNA: TGTGCCACCAGTGCCCAGGGGGGGGCAGGGAGAGAGACCCAGTACTTC.

A few counts support this clonotype. The chain is built from TRBV29-1 and TRBJ2-3, with a tentative D call TRBD2 (6 bases). CDR1 is SQVTM and CDR2 is ANQGSEA in the germline V gene. The CDR3 is made up of 14 amino acids. Trimming removed 4 bases at V and 2 bases at J, with 13 bases between. Here the CDR3 reads CSVGRGGVTDTQYF. The CDR3 DNA reads TGCAGCGTTGGGCGAGGCGGGGTCACAGATACGCAGTATTTT.

This clonotype occurred a few times. The chain uses TRBV5-1 and TRBJ1-1; D is undetermined. The CDR3 length is 13 residues. Germline CDR1 reads SGHRS; CDR2 reads YFSETQ. V was pared by 0 bases and J by 11 bases, with 14 bases between. CDR3 coding DNA: TGCGCCAGCAGCTTGGGTATACAAGGCCGGGCTTTCTTT. This gives the protein CASSLGIQGRAFF.

This clonotype was seen more than once but under ten times. The rearrangement joins TRBV4-1 to TRBJ1-1; possibly TRBD1 for D (6 bases). The V and J ends lost 5 bases and 1 base respectively, with 20 bases between them. This CDR3 is built from 17 residues. The germline V gene encodes CDR1 MGHRA and CDR2 YSYEKL. CDR3 sequence (DNA): TGCGCCAGCAGCTCACGGCAGGGGATGGGGGGGAACACTGAAGCTTTCTTT. This translates into CASSSRQGMGGNTEAFF.

This clonotype turned up a few times. The rearrangement links TRBV5-4 to TRBJ1-3, with TRBD1 matching 7 bases. The CDR3 totals 14 residues. Germline V CDR1 and CDR2: SGHNT, YYREEE (reference sequence). J gave up 4 bases and V 4 bases, and 5 bases lay outside the gene matches. This CDR3 reads CASSGGTAGNTIYF. CDR3 sequence (DNA): TGTGCCAGCAGCGGCGGGACAGCAGGAAACACCATATATTTT.

The gene calls are TRBV5-4 and TRBJ2-7; TRBD2 aligns across 9 bases. Germline V gene lookup returns CDR1 SGHNT and CDR2 YYREEE (reference sequence). Trimming removed 4 bases from V and 2 bases from J; junction bases left unmatched: 7. The CDR3 extends over 15 amino acids. CDR3 DNA sequence: TGTGCCAGCAGCCCGCCTAGCGGGGCCCCCTACGAGCAGTACTTC. Protein: CASSPPSGAPYEQYF.

The chain links TRBV7-2 to TRBJ2-4, with a tentative D call TRBD1 (5 bases). The V end lost 2 bases, the J end lost 1 base, and 15 bases lay between the germline ends. Germline V gene data show CDR1 as SGHTA and CDR2 as FQGNSA. The CDR3 is made up of 17 amino acids. The CDR3 loop reads CASSLRRQGIAKNIQYF. CDR3 in DNA: TGTGCCAGCAGCTTACGTCGGCAGGGAATCGCCAAAAACATTCAGTACTTC.

This rearrangement joins TRBV4-1 to TRBJ2-3, with 11 nucleotides matching TRBD2. From germline, CDR1 is MGHRA and CDR2 YSYEKL. CDR3 length: 17 residues. The V gene end was trimmed by 0 bases and the J gene end by 1 base; junction bases not matched to a gene: 3. CDR3 sequence: CASSQDLAGGRTDTQYF. For the CDR3, the DNA is TGCGCCAGCAGCCAAGATCTAGCGGGGGGTCGCACAGATACGCAGTATTTT.

The genes are TRBV30 and TRBJ2-5; D ambiguous. Germline loops: CDR1 GTSNPN, CDR2 SVGIG (reference sequence). The CDR3 is 12 residues long. The V end lost 5 bases, the J end lost 7 bases, and 14 bases lay between the germline ends. The CDR3 DNA follows: TGTGCCTGGGGACCTGAAACGGGGACCCAGTACTTC. It encodes CAWGPETGTQYF.

The chain employs TRBV20-1 and TRBJ2-5; 12 bases align to TRBD1. The length of the CDR3 is 15 residues. Germline CDR1 DFQATT, CDR2 SNEGSKA (reference sequence). V trimming: 3 bases; J trimming: 5 bases; junction bases outside the gene matches: 7. CDR3 nucleotide sequence: TGCAGTGCTAGTGCCGGGACAGGGGGCGCGGAGACCCAGTACTTC. It is translated as CSASAGTGGAETQYF.

In its sample, this clonotype was seen a few times. This sequence joins TRBV11-2 and TRBJ2-5; 7 nucleotides match TRBD1. The CDR3 consists of 17 residues. Germline lookup yields CDR1 SGHAT and CDR2 FQNNGV. J was trimmed by 2 bases and V by 5 bases; bases with no gene match: 14. The DNA of the CDR3 is TGTGCCAGCAGCCCTTATACCGGGACAGCCCTGCAAGAGACCCAGTACTTC. It translates to CASSPYTGTALQETQYF.

This sequence joins TRBV12-3 or TRBV12-4 and TRBJ2-1, with TRBD2 matching 8 bases. CDR3 length: 17 residues. The ends lost 4 bases at V and 7 bases at J; junction bases unmatched: 15. The CDR3 bases are TGTGCCAGCAGTTACCCCTTTGGAGCGGGGGACTTAAATGAGCAGTTCTTC. This gives the protein CASSYPFGAGDLNEQFF.